The present entry profiles one T cell receptor beta chain with its context. The antigen remains unidentified. This sample was taken from a study of T cells after posttransplantation cyclophosphamide. The related graft donor's blood sample was taken on the day of bone marrow donation. Cells defined as naive were viable CD3+CD4+ or CD3+CD8+ and CCR7+CD45RA+CD45RO-CD95-CD27+CD28+. Assay: immunoSEQ multiplex PCR; the TCRdb copy retains only in-frame clones and omits some. The table has about 21,000 clones, approximately 98% seen once. Study results and caveats: TRB clonality was highly associated with recipient CMV seropositivity and reactivation.

The CDR3 runs to 14 residues. Germline loops: CDR1 PRHDT, CDR2 FYEKMQ (reference sequence). J was trimmed by 2 bases and V by 5 bases; bases with no gene match: 4. Material: naive CD8+ T cells sorted from PBMCs. This receptor was obtained from a man in his forties in good health, CMV-negative, and a related stem cell transplant donor. This chain joins TRBV13 and TRBJ2-7, with TRBD1 matching 9 bases. CDR3 bases: TGTGCCAGCAGCCCGGGACAGGGAGCCTACGAGCAGTACTTC. As protein: CASSPGQGAYEQYF. The full variable domain, completed using reference TRBV13 and TRBJ2-7, is AAGVIQSPRHLIKEKRETATLKCYPIPRHDTVYWYQQGPGQDPQFLISFYEKMQSDKGSIPDRFSAQQFSDYHSELNMSSLELGDSALYFCASSPGQGAYEQYFGPGTRLTVT.